The 5 T cell receptor beta chains below all came from one sample that was sequenced in a study of blood T cell repertoires in COVID-19. Sequenced by immunoSEQ multiplex PCR; TCRdb stores in-frame clones only, minus some. This table holds just under 45,000 clones, 75% to 90% found once. Material for sequencing was peripheral blood. The receptors stem from a woman at least 80 years old in a cohort sampled during active or convalescent COVID-19.

J is TRBJ1-3 and V is TRBV19; 7 bases align to TRBD1. This CDR3 region has 15 residues. Trimming took 4 bases from V and 0 from J; bases not matched to a gene: 3. Germline loops: CDR1 LNHDA, CDR2 SQIVND (reference sequence). This CDR3 is CASSTTGASGNTIYF. The CDR3 DNA reads as TGTGCCAGTAGTACAACAGGGGCCTCTGGAAACACCATATATTTT.

This sequence joins TRBV7-8 and TRBJ2-3; possible D gene TRBD1, 5 bases. This CDR3 region has 15 residues. V was clipped by 1 base and J by 0 bases, with 8 bases between them. The germline gives CDR1 SGHVS, CDR2 FQNEAQ. The CDR3 DNA reads TGTGCCAGCAGCTTAGGGGGCGTTAGCACAGATACGCAGTATTTT. It translates to CASSLGGVSTDTQYF.

The chain combines TRBV7-9 with TRBJ1-5; D is unclear. The V end lost 1 base, the J end lost 5 bases, and 6 bases lay between the germline ends. The CDR3 extends over 13 amino acids. In germline, CDR1 is SEHNR, CDR2 FQNEAQ (reference sequence). This chain's CDR3 is CASSLESDQPQHF. The CDR3 DNA reads as TGTGCCAGCAGCTTAGAAAGCGATCAGCCCCAGCATTTT.

The chain joins TRBV6-2 or TRBV6-3 to TRBJ2-4, with D possibly matching TRBD1 (6 bases). CDR1 is MNHEY, CDR2 SVGEGT, per germline. Trimming cost V 0 bases and J 3 bases, with 12 bases left between them. There are 16 residues in the CDR3. CDR3 sequence (DNA): TGTGCCAGCAGTTACTCCAGGGGTTTGGTCAAAAACATTCAGTACTTC. This translates into CASSYSRGLVKNIQYF.

A single count supports this clone. This chain joins TRBV10-3 and TRBJ1-5; a weak D match, TRBD1 (6 bases). CDR3 size: 14 residues. CDR1 and CDR2 from the germline V gene are ENHRY and SYGVKD. V was pared by 6 bases and J by 6 bases, with 15 bases between. The CDR3 region has the DNA TGTGCCATCAGCCCGGGTGAAGGGGGTCAGCCCCAGCATTTT. It codes for CAISPGEGGQPQHF.